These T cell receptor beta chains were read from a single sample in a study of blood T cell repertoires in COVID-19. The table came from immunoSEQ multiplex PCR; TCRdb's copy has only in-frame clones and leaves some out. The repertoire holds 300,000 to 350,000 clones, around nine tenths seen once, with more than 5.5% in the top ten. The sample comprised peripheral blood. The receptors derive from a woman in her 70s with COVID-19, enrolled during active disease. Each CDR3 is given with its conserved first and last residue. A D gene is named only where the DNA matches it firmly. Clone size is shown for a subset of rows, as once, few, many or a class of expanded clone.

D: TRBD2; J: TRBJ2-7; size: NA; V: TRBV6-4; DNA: TGTGCCAGCAGTGACTTCCTAGCGGGGGCCGCAACCTACGAGCAGTACTTC; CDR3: CASSDFLAGAATYEQYF
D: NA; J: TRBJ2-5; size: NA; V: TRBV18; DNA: TGTGCCAGCTCCCCAGGGGCTAGTGAAGAGACCCAGTACTTC; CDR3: CASSPGASEETQYF
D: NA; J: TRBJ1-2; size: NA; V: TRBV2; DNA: TGTGCCAGCAGGGCGGACAGCTCCACCGGCTACACCTTC; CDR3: CASRADSSTGYTF
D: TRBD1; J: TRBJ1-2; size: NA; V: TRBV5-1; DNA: TGCGCCAGCAGCTTCGATACAGGGGGCTATGGCTACACCTTC; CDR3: CASSFDTGGYGYTF
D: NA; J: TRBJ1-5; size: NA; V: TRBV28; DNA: TGTGCCAGCAGTTTAATCGGCCGGGAAAATCAGCCCCAGCATTTT; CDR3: CASSLIGRENQPQHF
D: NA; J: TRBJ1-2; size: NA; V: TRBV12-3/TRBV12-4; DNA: TGTGCCAGCAGTTTAAGGGGTCTCTATGGCTACACCTTC; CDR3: CASSLRGLYGYTF
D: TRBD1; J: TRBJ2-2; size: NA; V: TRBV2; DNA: TGTGCCAGCAGTAGGACAGGGGGCCCCGGGGAGCTGTTTTTT; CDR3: CASSRTGGPGELFF
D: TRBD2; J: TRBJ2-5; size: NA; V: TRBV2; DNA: TGTGCCAGCAGTGTCGGTAGCGGGGGGGCACTAGGGAGGACCCAGTACTTC; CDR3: CASSVGSGGALGRTQYF
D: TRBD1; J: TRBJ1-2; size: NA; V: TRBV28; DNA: TGTGCCAGCAGCTCCGGGACAGGGGGCGACTATGGCTACACCTTC; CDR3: CASSSGTGGDYGYTF
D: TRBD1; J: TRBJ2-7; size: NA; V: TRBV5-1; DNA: TGCGCCAGCAGCAACGACAGGGGACCCTACGAGCAGTACTTC; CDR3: CASSNDRGPYEQYF
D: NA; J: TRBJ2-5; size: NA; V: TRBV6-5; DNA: TGTGCCAGCCCCCGGGGGAGGGGGTTCCAAGAGACCCAGTACTTC; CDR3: CASPRGRGFQETQYF
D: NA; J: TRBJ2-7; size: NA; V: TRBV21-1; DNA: TGTGCCAGCAGCAGGACGAAGCACCGGGGGCAGTACTTC; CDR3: CASSRTKHRGQYF
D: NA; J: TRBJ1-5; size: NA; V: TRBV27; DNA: TGTGCCAGCAAACAGGTTCTAGGGGGCAATCAGCCCCAGCATTTT; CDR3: CASKQVLGGNQPQHF
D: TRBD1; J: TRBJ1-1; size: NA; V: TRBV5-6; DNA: TGTGCCAGCAGCAGTTGGACAGGGTTTGAAGCTTTCTTT; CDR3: CASSSWTGFEAFF
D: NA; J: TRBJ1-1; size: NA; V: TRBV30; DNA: TGTGCCTGGAGTGTAGGTCAGACTTACACTGAAGCTTTCTTT; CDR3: CAWSVGQTYTEAFF
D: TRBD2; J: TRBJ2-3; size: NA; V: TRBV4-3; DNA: TGCGCCAGCAGCCAAGATCAGGTGGGCGGGGGTGCAGATACGCAGTATTTT; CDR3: CASSQDQVGGGADTQYF
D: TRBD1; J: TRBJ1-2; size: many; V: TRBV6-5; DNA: TGTGCCAGCAGTTACTTGAGGACAGGGGGTAGCTATGGCTACACCTTC; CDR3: CASSYLRTGGSYGYTF
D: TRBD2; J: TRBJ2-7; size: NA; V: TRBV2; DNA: TGTGCCAGCAGTAGCGGGGAGTACTACGAGCAGTACTTC; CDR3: CASSSGEYYEQYF
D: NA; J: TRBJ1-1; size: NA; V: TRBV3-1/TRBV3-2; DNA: TGTGCCAGCAGCCAAGGGGGCGGGAACACTGAAGCTTTCTTT; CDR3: CASSQGGGNTEAFF
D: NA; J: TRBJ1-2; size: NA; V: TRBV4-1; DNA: TGCGCCAGCAGCGGCCCTTTCCGGACACCTTACTATGGCTACACCTTC; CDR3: CASSGPFRTPYYGYTF
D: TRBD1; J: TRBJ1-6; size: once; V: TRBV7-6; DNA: TGTGCCAGCAGCTTAAGAGACAGGGGGAATTCACCCCTCCACTTT; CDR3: CASSLRDRGNSPLHF
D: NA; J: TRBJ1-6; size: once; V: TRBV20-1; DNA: TGCAGTGCTAGTGCTGAGGGACACTTCAATTCACCCCTCCACTTT; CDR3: CSASAEGHFNSPLHF
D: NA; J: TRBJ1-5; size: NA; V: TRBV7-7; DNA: TGTGCCAGCAGCTTAAACAGAGCTAGCAATCAGCCCCAGCATTTT; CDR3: CASSLNRASNQPQHF
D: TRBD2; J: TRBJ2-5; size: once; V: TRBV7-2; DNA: TGTGCCAGCAGCCACCAAGCGGGGGAGGAGACCCAGTACTTC; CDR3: CASSHQAGEETQYF
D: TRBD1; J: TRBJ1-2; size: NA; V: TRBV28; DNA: TGTGCCAGCAGCCCGATGGGGGACAGGGGCTTTAACTATGGCTACACCTTC; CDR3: CASSPMGDRGFNYGYTF
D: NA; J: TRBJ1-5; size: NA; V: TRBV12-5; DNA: TGTGCTAGTGGTTTGGTACGAGGGCAGAACAATCAGCCCCAGCATTTT; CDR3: CASGLVRGQNNQPQHF
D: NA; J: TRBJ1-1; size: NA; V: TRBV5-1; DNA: TGCGCCAGCACCACAGGGTCGGGCCCGGAAGCTTTCTTT; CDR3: CASTTGSGPEAFF
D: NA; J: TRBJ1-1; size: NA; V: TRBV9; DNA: TGTGCCAGCAGCGTAGAGGGGGACACTGAAGCTTTCTTT; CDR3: CASSVEGDTEAFF
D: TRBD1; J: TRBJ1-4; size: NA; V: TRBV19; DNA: TGTGCCAGTAGTCAGACAGGGACCGCTAATGAAAAACTGTTTTTT; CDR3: CASSQTGTANEKLFF